Following are 17 T cell receptor beta chains from one sample sequenced in a study of shared clonotypes between healthy human individuals. Libraries were prepared by immunoSEQ multiplex PCR; TCRdb keeps only in-frame clonotypes and omits some of them. This repertoire shows approximately 840,000 clones, 95% to 97% found once; its top ten account for over 0.2%. The naive CD8 fraction comprised CD45RO-negative cells positively selected for CCR7 and excluded terminally differentiated effector memory CD45RA+ cells. The source material was naive CD8+ T cells sorted from blood. These receptors all stem from a man in his thirties or forties in good health.

V and J are TRBV5-4 and TRBJ2-1, with TRBD2 matching over 8 bases. Germline loops: CDR1 SGHNT, CDR2 YYREEE (reference sequence). Losses at the gene ends were 4 bases for V and 8 bases for J; bases not matched to a gene: 14. The CDR3 is 16 amino acids. The CDR3 here is CASSPVSGSSQDEQFF. CDR3 bases: TGTGCCAGCAGCCCGGTCAGCGGGAGTTCCCAGGATGAGCAGTTCTTC.

The V and J genes are TRBV4-1 and TRBJ2-2, with 11 bases matching TRBD1. Losses at the gene ends were 4 bases for V and 6 bases for J; bases not matched to a gene: 10. CDR1 is MGHRA, CDR2 YSYEKL, per germline. This CDR3 has 17 residues. The CDR3 nucleotides are TGCGCCAGCAGCCTTTTCCCGGGACAGGGGGTTGCCGGGGAGCTGTTTTTT. The encoded protein is CASSLFPGQGVAGELFF.

The V and J genes are TRBV11-2 and TRBJ2-2, with D possibly TRBD1 on 6 matching bases. Germline CDR1 is SGHAT and CDR2 is FQNNGV. Trimming pared 5 bases from V and 2 bases from J, leaving 12 bases between. The CDR3 sequence is 15 residues long. The CDR3 DNA follows: TGTGCCAGCAGCGACCCGGGACATAACACCGGGGAGCTGTTTTTT. Encoded protein: CASSDPGHNTGELFF. The variable domain in full, with the rest retrieved from reference TRBV11-2 and TRBJ2-2, is EAGVAQSPRYKIIEKRQSVAFWCNPISGHATLYWYQQILGQGPKLLIQFQNNGVVDDSQLPKDRFSAERLKGVDSTLKIQPAKLEDSAVYLCASSDPGHNTGELFFGEGSRLTVL.

The V call is TRBV4-1, the J call TRBJ2-7; the D is unclear. The CDR3 runs 14 residues. Trimming took off 4 bases at V and 0 bases at J, with 10 bases between the two ends. From germline, CDR1 is MGHRA and CDR2 YSYEKL. The CDR3 sequence is CASSLGESSYEQYF. For the CDR3, the DNA is TGCGCCAGCAGCCTCGGTGAGAGCTCCTACGAGCAGTACTTC.

This chain links TRBV6-1 with TRBJ2-7; possible D gene TRBD2, 6 bases. The CDR3 has 14 amino acids. Germline loops: CDR1 MNHNS, CDR2 SASEGT. With 5 bases removed from V and 3 bases from J, the gap between germline ends came to 14 bases. The DNA for the CDR3 is TGTGCCAGCAGTAACATGGGGGGAGTCTACGAGCAGTACTTC. The encoded protein is CASSNMGGVYEQYF.

The rearrangement links TRBV13 to TRBJ2-3, with D tentatively TRBD2 (6 bases). CDR1 and CDR2 from the germline V gene are PRHDT and FYEKMQ (reference sequence). V gave up 6 bases and J gave up 4 bases, with 14 bases separating them. CDR3 size: 14 residues. CDR3 residues: CASSPTGVSDTQYF. In DNA form, the CDR3 reads TGTGCCAGCAGTCCAACGGGAGTGTCAGATACGCAGTATTTT.

The chain uses TRBV21-1 and TRBJ2-7; TRBD1 is the table's D call and was not checked against the DNA. TRBV21-1 is a listed pseudogene. The CDR3 extends over 16 amino acids. CDR3 sequence reads: CASTNSGTGDSYEQYF. The CDR3 nucleotides are TGTGCCAGCACCAACAGCGGGACAGGTGACTCCTACGAGCAGTACTTC.

The V gene is TRBV7-9, the J gene TRBJ2-1; TRBD2 matches at 7 bases. J was trimmed by 3 bases and V by 5 bases; bases with no gene match: 7. From germline, CDR1 is SEHNR and CDR2 FQNEAQ (reference sequence). The CDR3 consists of 15 residues. The CDR3 DNA is TGTGCCAGCAGCCCAGAAGCGGGAATCTACAATGAGCAGTTCTTC. This codes for CASSPEAGIYNEQFF.

In this sample, this clone turned up once. The genes are TRBV18 and TRBJ2-3; no definite D call. Germline V gene sequence: CDR1 KGHSH, CDR2 LQKENI. This CDR3 contains 13 residues. V gave up 2 bases and J gave up 0 bases, with 3 bases separating them. The CDR3 coding sequence is TGTGCCAGCTCACCAGAAAGCACAGATACGCAGTATTTT. As protein: CASSPESTDTQYF. Drawing the rest from reference TRBV18 and TRBJ2-3, the complete variable domain is NAGVMQNPRHLVRRRGQEARLRCSPMKGHSHVYWYRQLPEEGLKFMVYLQKENIIDESGMPKERFSAEFPKEGPSILRIQQVVRGDSAAYFCASSPESTDTQYFGPGTRLTVL.

CDR3 nucleotides: TGTGCCAGCAGCTTAGATGGTGGGGCGGGAGTGGAGCAGTTCTTC. It translates to CASSLDGGAGVEQFF. The chain combines TRBV11-2 with TRBJ2-1; 7 nucleotides match TRBD2. The CDR3 runs 15 residues. The junction had 9 bases not matched to a gene; V was cut back by 0 bases and J by 10 bases. From germline, CDR1 is SGHAT and CDR2 FQNNGV.

The rearrangement joins TRBV7-8 to TRBJ2-7, with 7 bases matching TRBD1. The CDR3 consists of 14 residues. Unmatched junction bases numbered 7, after V lost 5 bases and J lost 3 bases. Germline V gene sequence: CDR1 SGHVS, CDR2 FQNEAQ. The CDR3 DNA reads as TGTGCCAGCAGCAGTACAGGGGTCAGCTACGAGCAGTACTTC. This encodes CASSSTGVSYEQYF. Combining the CDR3 with reference TRBV7-8 and TRBJ2-7 gives the whole variable domain GAGVSQSPRYKVAKRGQDVALRCDPISGHVSLFWYQQALGQGPEFLTYFQNEAQLDKSGLPSDRFFAERPEGSVSTLKIQRTQQEDSAVYLCASSSTGVSYEQYFGPGTRLTVT.

The chain joins TRBV7-9 to TRBJ2-5; D uncertain. Per germline, CDR1 SEHNR and CDR2 FQNEAQ (reference sequence). Between the trimmed V and J ends, which lost 4 bases and 2 bases, there was a span of 11 bases. The CDR3 sequence is 14 residues long. The DNA of the CDR3 is TGTGCCAGCAGCTCCCCCAGTCGTCAAGAGACCCAGTACTTC. Translating gives CASSSPSRQETQYF.

V and J are TRBV7-9 and TRBJ2-2, with 8 nucleotides matching TRBD1. The CDR3 length is 15 residues. Germline-derived CDR1 and CDR2 are SEHNR and FQNEAQ (reference sequence). The ends lost 4 bases at V and 6 bases at J; junction bases unmatched: 7. The CDR3 reads CASSSQGAIAGELFF. The CDR3 nucleotides read TGTGCCAGCAGCTCTCAGGGGGCAATTGCCGGGGAGCTGTTTTTT. The complete variable domain, with remaining parts taken from reference TRBV7-9 and TRBJ2-2, reads DTGVSQNPRHKITKRGQNVTFRCDPISEHNRLYWYRQTLGQGPEFLTYFQNEAQLEKSRLLSDRFSAERPKGSFSTLEIQRTEQGDSAMYLCASSSQGAIAGELFFGEGSRLTVL.

The V and J genes are TRBV6-5 and TRBJ2-1, with TRBD1 identical over 8 bases. Trimming removed 0 bases from V and 4 bases from J; junction bases left unmatched: 5. The length of the CDR3 is 16 residues. The germline V gene has CDR1 MNHEY and CDR2 SVGAGI. The CDR3 region has the DNA TGTGCCAGCAGTTACTCGAGGACAGGGTCATACAATGAGCAGTTCTTC. Protein: CASSYSRTGSYNEQFF.

This clone was seen just once. V and J are TRBV5-1 and TRBJ2-7; the D is unclear. V lost 1 base to trimming and J lost 2 bases, with 10 bases between them. This CDR3 region has 14 residues. Germline-derived CDR1 and CDR2 are SGHRS and YFSETQ. CDR3: CASSLSEFTYEQYF. CDR3 DNA: TGCGCCAGCAGCTTGTCGGAATTTACCTACGAGCAGTACTTC.

The genes are TRBV11-2 and TRBJ1-5; D might be TRBD1 (6 bases). This CDR3 has 15 amino acids. Trimming stripped 0 bases from V and 2 bases from J, with 8 bases between. CDR1 and CDR2 from the germline V gene are SGHAT and FQNNGV. The CDR3 loop is CASSLENRGNQPQHF. The CDR3 DNA sequence: TGTGCCAGCAGCTTAGAGAACAGGGGCAATCAGCCCCAGCATTTT.

V and J are TRBV28 and TRBJ2-7; TRBD2 matches 11 bases. V lost 6 bases and J lost 5; bases outside the gene matches: 9. The germline V gene has CDR1 MDHEN and CDR2 SYDVKM. This CDR3 comprises 15 residues. The CDR3 here is CASSPRLAGINEQYF. The CDR3 DNA sequence: TGTGCCAGCAGCCCGAGACTAGCGGGAATCAACGAGCAGTACTTC.